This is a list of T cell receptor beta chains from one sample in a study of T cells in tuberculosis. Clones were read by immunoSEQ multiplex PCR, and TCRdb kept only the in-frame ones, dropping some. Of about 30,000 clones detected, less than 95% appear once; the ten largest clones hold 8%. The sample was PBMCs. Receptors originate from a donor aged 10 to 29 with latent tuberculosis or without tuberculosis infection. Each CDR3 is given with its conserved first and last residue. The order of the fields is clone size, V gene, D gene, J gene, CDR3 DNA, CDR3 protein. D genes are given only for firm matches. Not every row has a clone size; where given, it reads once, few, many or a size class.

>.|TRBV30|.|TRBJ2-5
TGTGCCTGGGGCGATGGGCAGCTCCAAGAGACCCAGTACTTC
CAWGDGQLQETQYF
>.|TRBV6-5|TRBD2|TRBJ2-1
TGTGCCAGCAGTTATCGGGCTAGCGGACCTAATGAGCAGTTCTTC
CASSYRASGPNEQFF
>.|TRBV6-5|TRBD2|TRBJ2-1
TGTGCCAGCGCACGGGGGGGGAGGCAGAATGAGCAGTTCTTC
CASARGGRQNEQFF
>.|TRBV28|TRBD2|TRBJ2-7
TGTGCCAGCACTACCGGGACTAGCGGCATGCTCTCCTACGAGCAGTACTTC
CASTTGTSGMLSYEQYF
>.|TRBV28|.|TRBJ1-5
TGTGCCAGCAGTTTAAAATATCGCATATACAGGGTTGATCAGCCCCAGCATTTT
CASSLKYRIYRVDQPQHF
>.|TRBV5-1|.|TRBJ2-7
TGCGCCAGCAGCTCCGCCCCAGGGGTCGAGCAGTACTTC
CASSSAPGVEQYF
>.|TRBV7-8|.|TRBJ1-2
TGTGCCAGCAGCCTGACAGAGTCCTATGGCTACACCTTC
CASSLTESYGYTF
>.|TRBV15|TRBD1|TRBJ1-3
TGTGCCACCAGCAGTCTTCGACAGGGGAGTAACACCATATATTTT
CATSSLRQGSNTIYF
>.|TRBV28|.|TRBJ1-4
TGTGCCAGCAGTTTATCCGGGGTACGCGAAAAACTGTTTTTT
CASSLSGVREKLFF
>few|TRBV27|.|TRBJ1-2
TGTGCCAGCAGTCCCCTAGGCAGGGTTGACTATGGCTACACCTTC
CASSPLGRVDYGYTF
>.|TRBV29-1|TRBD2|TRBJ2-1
TGCAGCGTTGACGGGGCGGGAGGTAGGTCCTACAATGAGCAGTTCTTC
CSVDGAGGRSYNEQFF
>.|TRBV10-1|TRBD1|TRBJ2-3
TGCGCCAGCAGTGAGGACAGGGCGACAGATACGCAGTATTTT
CASSEDRATDTQYF
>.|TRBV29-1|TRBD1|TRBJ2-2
TGCAGCGTTAAAGCCGGGACAGGGTATACCGGGGAGCTGTTTTTT
CSVKAGTGYTGELFF
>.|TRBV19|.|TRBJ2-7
TGTGCCAGTAGACGGACAGAGGGCTACGAGCAGTACTTC
CASRRTEGYEQYF
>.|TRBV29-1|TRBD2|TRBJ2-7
TGCAGCGCCAGAAAGGGAGCGGGAGGTGTCGAGCAGTACTTC
CSARKGAGGVEQYF
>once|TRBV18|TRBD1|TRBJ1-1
TGTGCCAGCTCATCTGGGACAGGGCGGGAAGCTTTCTTT
CASSSGTGREAFF
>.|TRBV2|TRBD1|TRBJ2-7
TGTGCCATTTCGGACAGGGTCAGCCACGAGCAGTACTTC
CAISDRVSHEQYF
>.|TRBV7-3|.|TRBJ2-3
TGTGCCAGCAGCTTGGGGGGAGGACCTACAGATACGCAGTATTTT
CASSLGGGPTDTQYF